Each of the 27 T cell receptor beta chains below was sequenced from the same sample in a study of blood T cell repertoires in COVID-19. The data were produced by immunoSEQ multiplex PCR, yet TCRdb's version contains in-frame clones alone and is incomplete. Among 130,000 to 150,000 clones listed, about 79% were seen once. The material sequenced was peripheral blood. These receptors all stem from a man aged 55 to 70 with active or convalescent COVID-19.

Note on this clone: This CDR3 is also generated by other DNA sequences in the sample. The CDR3 sequence: CASSLVPGMNTEAFF. CDR3 DNA sequence: TGCGCCAGCAGCTTGGTCCCAGGCATGAACACTGAAGCTTTCTTT. The genes are TRBV5-1 and TRBJ1-1; D not resolved. Germline CDR1 SGHRS, CDR2 YFSETQ. The CDR3 loop spans 15 amino acids. Trimming shortened V by 0 bases and J by 0 bases, and 9 bases separated the two germline ends.

The V gene is TRBV19, the J gene TRBJ1-5; 8 nucleotides align to TRBD1. Germline loops: CDR1 LNHDA, CDR2 SQIVND (reference sequence). After removal of 3 bases from V and 6 bases from J, the junction contained 4 bases not matched to a gene. The CDR3 covers 14 residues. The CDR3 here is CASSMWDRRQPQHF. DNA of the CDR3: TGTGCCAGTAGTATGTGGGACAGGCGTCAGCCCCAGCATTTT.

The J gene is TRBJ1-2, the V gene TRBV5-1, with D unclear. The V gene's germline CDR1 is SGHRS and CDR2 YFSETQ. V dropped 0 bases and J dropped 5 bases, with 11 bases sitting between them. This CDR3 contains 14 residues. This chain's CDR3 is CASSLAFTEYGYTF. Written as DNA, the CDR3 is TGCGCCAGCAGCTTGGCCTTCACAGAATATGGCTACACCTTC.

As DNA, the CDR3 is TGTGCCAGCAGCGTAGCGTCTCAGATTAATGAAAAACTGTTTTTT. It is translated as CASSVASQINEKLFF. The rearrangement links TRBV9 to TRBJ1-4; no firm D call. The CDR3 is 15 amino acids. Trimming removed 0 bases from V and 4 bases from J, with 10 bases in between. From germline, CDR1 is SGDLS and CDR2 YYNGEE.

The J gene is TRBJ1-5, the V gene TRBV18; TRBD1 might be the D (5 bases). The CDR3 totals 13 residues. Trimming cost V 3 bases and J 4 bases, with 7 bases left between them. Germline assignment: CDR1 KGHSH and CDR2 LQKENI. The DNA of the CDR3 is TGTGCCAGCTCACCGGAGGGGAATCAGCCCCAGCATTTT. Translated: CASSPEGNQPQHF. Full variable domain (remainder filled in from reference TRBV18 and TRBJ1-5): NAGVMQNPRHLVRRRGQEARLRCSPMKGHSHVYWYRQLPEEGLKFMVYLQKENIIDESGMPKERFSAEFPKEGPSILRIQQVVRGDSAAYFCASSPEGNQPQHFGDGTRLSIL.

V and J are TRBV19 and TRBJ1-2, with D maybe TRBD1 (6 bases). This CDR3 has 14 residues. Germline loops: CDR1 LNHDA, CDR2 SQIVND (reference sequence). Trimming left V 7 bases short and J 4 bases short, with 16 bases between. This chain's CDR3 is CASTRAGGPYGYTF. The CDR3 nucleotides read TGTGCCAGTACCCGCGCGGGGGGCCCCTATGGCTACACCTTC.

This clone was detected only a few times. The chain combines TRBV5-6 with TRBJ2-1; 8 nucleotides match TRBD2. The germline gives CDR1 SGHDT, CDR2 YYEEEE. The CDR3 has 14 residues. V was pared by 2 bases and J by 8 bases, with 6 bases of the junction left unmatched. As DNA, the CDR3 is TGTGCCAGCAGCTTCGGACTAGCCTCTGATGAGCAGTTCTTC. Protein: CASSFGLASDEQFF.

The chain joins TRBV12-2 to TRBJ2-7; TRBD2 was called by the table and not checked on the DNA. TRBV12-2 is listed as a pseudogene. The CDR3 has 14 amino acids. Here the CDR3 DNA reads TGTGCAAGTCGCTTAGAGGCGGCTACCTACGAGCAGTACGTC. It translates to CASRLEAATYEQYV.

The V call is TRBV11-3, the J call TRBJ2-1; D perhaps matches TRBD2 (5 bases). Deletions cut 3 bases from V and 6 bases from J, with 15 bases between. Germline V gene data show CDR1 as SGHNT and CDR2 as YENEEA. The CDR3 covers 15 residues. The CDR3 sequence: CASSLSGGLGNEQFF. The CDR3 DNA follows: TGTGCCAGCAGCTTGAGTGGCGGGCTAGGCAATGAGCAGTTCTTC.

The chain joins TRBV19 to TRBJ2-1; 7 positions match TRBD2. CDR1 and CDR2 from the germline V gene are LNHDA and SQIVND (reference sequence). V dropped 4 bases and J dropped 9; count of bases not matched to a gene: 9. The CDR3 runs 14 residues. CDR3 sequence reads: CASSKGGPRIEQFF. The CDR3 DNA reads as TGTGCCAGTAGTAAGGGAGGGCCAAGGATTGAGCAGTTCTTC. Filled out from reference TRBV19 and TRBJ2-1, the complete variable domain reads DGGITQSPKYLFRKEGQNVTLSCEQNLNHDAMYWYRQDPGQGLRLIYYSQIVNDFQKGDIAEGYSVSREKKESFPLTVTSAQKNPTAFYLCASSKGGPRIEQFFGPGTRLTVL.

The rearrangement joins TRBV18 to TRBJ1-1, with 11 bases lining up with TRBD1. Germline loops: CDR1 KGHSH, CDR2 LQKENI. V lost 3 bases, J lost 6 bases, and 6 bases stayed unmatched. The CDR3 consists of 15 residues. The CDR3 nucleotides read TGTGCCAGCTCACCGGACAGGGGGCTTGTCGCTGAAGCTTTCTTT. Translating it yields CASSPDRGLVAEAFF.

The chain uses TRBV2 and TRBJ1-2, with 11 bases lining up with TRBD1. Germline lookup yields CDR1 SNHLY and CDR2 FYNNEI. The V and J ends lost 7 bases and 8 bases, in that order; junction bases with no gene match: 12. CDR3 length equals 15 residues. The CDR3 loop reads CASIPGQGVRVGYTF. In nucleotides, the CDR3 is TGTGCCAGCATTCCGGGACAGGGGGTTAGAGTCGGCTACACCTTC.

The rearrangement uses TRBV6-5 and TRBJ1-2; TRBD1 agrees at 7 bases. Germline V gene sequence: CDR1 MNHEY, CDR2 SVGAGI. The CDR3 has 15 amino acids. V lost 3 bases and J lost 5; bases outside the gene matches: 9. The CDR3 here is CASSYIRDRSYGYTF. CDR3 nucleotides: TGTGCCAGCAGTTATATACGGGACAGAAGTTATGGCTACACCTTC.

In the case of this clone: It is unclear where the CDR3 begins or ends on the DNA, so no DNA is shown, and the CDR3 is as TCRdb lists it. CDR3 amino acids: CASSTSGQYGYTF. The rearrangement joins TRBV6-5 to TRBJ1-2; no DNA check was done on the table's D call, TRBD1. Germline V gene lookup returns CDR1 MNHEY and CDR2 SVGAGI. The CDR3 comprises 13 residues, both ends counted.

The J gene is TRBJ2-1, the V gene TRBV7-8; perhaps TRBD2 as D (6 bases). CDR1 and CDR2 from the germline V gene are SGHVS and FQNEAQ. V lost 5 bases and J 4 bases, leaving 24 bases between the germline ends. CDR3 length: 18 residues. CDR3: CASSALRRAGNLYNEQFF. The CDR3 DNA reads as TGTGCCAGCAGCGCGCTTAGGAGGGCCGGCAATCTATACAATGAGCAGTTCTTC.

This clone was picked up a small number of times. At one of its ends the junction is not consistent with the germline gene, which may arise from a read error. The chain couples TRBV5-1 to TRBJ1-2; 12 bases fit TRBD1. The CDR3 runs to 12 residues. CDR1 and CDR2 (germline): SGHRS, YFSETQ. As DNA, the CDR3 is TGCGCCAGCAGCGCGGGACAGGGGGCTCCGCTCTTC. It translates to CASSAGQGAPLF.

The CDR3 DNA reads as TGTGCCATCAGCCTAGGACAGGGGATGGAGGGCTACACCTTC. Translated: CAISLGQGMEGYTF. The rearrangement joins TRBV10-3 to TRBJ1-2; 9 bases map to TRBD1. The CDR3 extends over 14 amino acids. Trimming removed 6 bases from V and 8 bases from J; junction bases left unmatched: 10. The V gene's germline CDR1 is ENHRY and CDR2 SYGVKD.

The J gene is TRBJ1-6, the V gene TRBV5-4; 10 bases line up with TRBD1. CDR1 SGHNT and CDR2 YYREEE come from the germline V gene (reference sequence). The CDR3 extends over 15 amino acids. Germline trimming cut 3 bases from V and 10 bases from J; bases unmatched to any gene: 7. The CDR3 DNA sequence: TGTGCCAGCAGCTGGGGACAGGGGATAGGGTCACCCCTCCACTTT. Its protein product is CASSWGQGIGSPLHF.

The chain has TRBV6-1 and TRBJ1-1; D may be TRBD1 (5 bases). V gave up 0 bases and J gave up 5 bases, with 10 bases separating them. Germline loops: CDR1 MNHNS, CDR2 SASEGT. The CDR3 length is 14 residues. The CDR3: CASSEAWGDTEAFF. The DNA of the CDR3 is TGTGCCAGCAGTGAAGCGTGGGGGGATACTGAAGCTTTCTTT.

This clone was seen a single time. The J gene is TRBJ1-2, the V gene TRBV5-1, with D possibly being TRBD1 (5 bases). The length of the CDR3 is 14 residues. Germline V gene lookup returns CDR1 SGHRS and CDR2 YFSETQ. Trimming removed 4 bases from V and 8 bases from J, with 18 bases in between. The CDR3 DNA follows: TGCGCCAGCAGCCAGATAGGCGGGGCCGACGGCTACACCTTC. This sequence encodes CASSQIGGADGYTF.

This clone was counted only a few times. V and J are TRBV14 and TRBJ2-5; 10 bases fit TRBD1. The V gene end was trimmed by 6 bases and the J gene end by 8 bases; junction bases not matched to a gene: 9. Germline values: CDR1 SGHDN, CDR2 FVKESK. The CDR3 consists of 14 residues. The CDR3 here is CASRPDRGPGTQYF. CDR3 in DNA: TGTGCCAGCAGACCAGACAGGGGGCCAGGAACCCAGTACTTC.

The genes are TRBV4-3 and TRBJ1-1; 8 bases are shared with TRBD1. The ends lost 3 bases at V and 0 bases at J; junction bases unmatched: 3. Germline-derived CDR1 and CDR2 are LGHNA and YSLEER. This CDR3 has 15 residues. The CDR3 DNA sequence: TGCGCCAGCAGCCAGGGGACAGGAATGAACACTGAAGCTTTCTTT. This gives the protein CASSQGTGMNTEAFF.

CDR3 DNA sequence: TGTGCCAGCAGCTTATGGGCGGGAGGGCCCTCAGATACGCAGTATTTT. Translating it yields CASSLWAGGPSDTQYF. The chain links TRBV7-8 to TRBJ2-3; 9 bases map to TRBD2. In germline, CDR1 is SGHVS, CDR2 FQNEAQ. Trimming cost V 2 bases and J 4 bases; bases outside gene matches: 7. The length of the CDR3 is 16 residues.

This clone appeared once. The V call is TRBV27, the J call TRBJ2-7, with D possibly TRBD2 on 6 matching bases. Per germline, CDR1 MNHEY and CDR2 SMNVEV (reference sequence). V was trimmed by 5 bases and J by 5 bases, leaving 19 bases between them. This CDR3 region has 15 residues. The CDR3 DNA reads TGTGCCAGCAGTCATCGTCGGGGGATCGGGAACGAGCAGTACTTC. Protein: CASSHRRGIGNEQYF.

This clone was seen only once. V usage is TRBV30 and J usage is TRBJ2-6, with 8 nucleotides matching TRBD2. Looked up from germline, CDR1 is GTSNPN and CDR2 is SVGIG (reference sequence). Unmatched junction bases numbered 8, after V lost 8 bases and J lost 2 bases. The CDR3 runs 15 residues. The CDR3, as DNA: TGTGCCAACCGGGGGGGGGCAGCTGGGGCCAACGTCCTGACTTTC. It encodes CANRGGAAGANVLTF.

The chain employs TRBV4-3 and TRBJ1-4; 7 bases match TRBD1. This CDR3 has 14 amino acids. Trimming removed 5 bases from V and 14 bases from J; junction bases left unmatched: 14. Germline V gene sequence: CDR1 LGHNA, CDR2 YSLEER. The CDR3 loop is CASSIDGTDGRLFF. CDR3 DNA: TGCGCCAGCAGCATAGACGGGACAGACGGCCGGCTGTTTTTT.

This clone has just a few counts. The V and J genes are TRBV4-1 and TRBJ1-6; D is uncertain. Germline loops: CDR1 MGHRA, CDR2 YSYEKL. The CDR3 covers 15 residues. Trimming took 2 bases from V and 7 from J, leaving 12 bases between them. The DNA for the CDR3 is TGCGCCAGCAGCCAACTAGGACTGGGAAATTCACCCCTCCACTTT. The encoded protein is CASSQLGLGNSPLHF.